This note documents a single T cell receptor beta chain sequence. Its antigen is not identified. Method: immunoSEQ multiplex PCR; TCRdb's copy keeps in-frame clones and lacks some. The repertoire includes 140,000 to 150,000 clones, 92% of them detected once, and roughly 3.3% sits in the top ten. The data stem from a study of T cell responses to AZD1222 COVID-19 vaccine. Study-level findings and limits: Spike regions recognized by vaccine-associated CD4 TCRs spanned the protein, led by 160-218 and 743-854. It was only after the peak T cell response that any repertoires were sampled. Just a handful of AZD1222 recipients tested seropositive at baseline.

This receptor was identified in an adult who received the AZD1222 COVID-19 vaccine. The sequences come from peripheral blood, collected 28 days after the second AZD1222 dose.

CDR3 protein: CASSLSPVSGKLFF. The CDR3 region has the DNA TGTGCCAGCAGTTTATCTCCAGTATCCGGCAAACTGTTTTTT. The chain links TRBV27 to TRBJ1-4; no clear D gene. V was shortened by 0 bases and J by 11 bases, with 13 bases between the two germline ends. The CDR3 has 14 amino acids. Germline-derived CDR1 and CDR2 are MNHEY and SMNVEV (reference sequence).